A single sample gave rise to the 13 T cell receptor beta chains below, sequenced in a study of blood T cells in healthy people across ages. The authors ran a second PCR of roughly 6 to 12 cycles using a sample-barcoded 5' primer and a J-beta primer mix. From the 5' RACE reads, TCRdb called clonotypes with MiXCR, one entry per CDR3 protein. Of approximately 850,000 distinct CDR3 sequences listed, about 62% are singletons. Sequences were obtained from blood. The receptor source for this set is a man aged 25-45 years in good health.

This chain joins TRBV4-3 and TRBJ2-1; unclear D gene. The CDR3 sequence is 11 residues long. In germline, CDR1 is LGHNA, CDR2 YSLEER. V lost 0 bases to trimming and J lost 8 bases, with 2 bases between them. The CDR3 spells CASSQDHEQFF. The CDR3 DNA follows: TGCGCCAGCAGCCAAGATCATGAGCAGTTCTTC.

This clonotype occurred a few times. The rearrangement uses TRBV7-2 and TRBJ2-3; a possible D gene is TRBD2 (5 bases). CDR1 SGHTA and CDR2 FQGNSA come from the germline V gene. The CDR3 is 15 amino acids. V was trimmed by 5 bases and J by 0 bases, leaving 12 bases between them. CDR3 in DNA: TGTGCCAGCAGCCCCAGCGGCCCTAGCACAGATACGCAGTATTTT. Protein product: CASSPSGPSTDTQYF.

The chain couples TRBV7-2 to TRBJ2-1; perhaps TRBD2 as D (5 bases). V dropped 1 base and J dropped 9 bases, with 25 bases sitting between them. Germline V gene lookup returns CDR1 SGHTA and CDR2 FQGNSA. This CDR3 spans 18 amino acids. CDR3 sequence reads: CASSLEAPLSALSGEQFF. The CDR3 nucleotides read TGTGCCAGCAGCTTAGAAGCCCCCCTTAGCGCTCTATCGGGTGAGCAGTTCTTC.

This clonotype has a single count. Here the CDR3 DNA reads TGTGCCAGCAGCCATCGGCGGACTTTTGCATACAATGAGCAGTTCTTC. It specifies CASSHRRTFAYNEQFF. This chain links TRBV7-6 with TRBJ2-1; D is possibly TRBD2 (5 bases). V was clipped by 5 bases and J by 4 bases, with 18 bases between them. CDR3 length: 16 residues. CDR1 is SGHVS, CDR2 FNYEAQ, per germline. The complete variable domain, with remaining parts taken from reference TRBV7-6 and TRBJ2-1, reads GAGVSQSPRYKVTKRGQDVALRCDPISGHVSLYWYRQALGQGPEFLTYFNYEAQQDKSGLPNDRFSAERPEGSISTLTIQRTEQRDSAMYRCASSHRRTFAYNEQFFGPGTRLTVL.

The chain has TRBV20-1 and TRBJ2-7, with 9 nucleotides matching TRBD1. The CDR3 has 15 residues. Trimming took 3 bases from V and 1 from J; bases not matched to a gene: 7. Germline assignment: CDR1 DFQATT and CDR2 SNEGSKA (reference sequence). In DNA form, the CDR3 reads TGCAGTGCTAGTCCCGGACAGGGGCTTTCCTACGAGCAGTACTTC. It specifies CSASPGQGLSYEQYF.

V and J are TRBV29-1 and TRBJ2-1; D gene uncertain. There are 11 residues in the CDR3. Germline CDR1 reads SQVTM; CDR2 reads ANQGSEA. Trimming pared 4 bases from V and 10 bases from J, leaving 11 bases between. In DNA, the CDR3 is TGCAGCGTTGCTAACTCCTACGAGCAGTTCTTC. Residues: CSVANSYEQFF.

The chain has TRBV7-7 and TRBJ2-1; 9 bases match TRBD2. This CDR3 has 14 amino acids. The germline V gene has CDR1 SSHAT and CDR2 FNYEAQ (reference sequence). The DNA for the CDR3 is TGTGCTGGCAGCCGGGCTAGCGGGATCCATGAGCAGTTCTTC. It translates to CAGSRASGIHEQFF.

This chain's CDR3 is CSVRRGTGWNEQYF. CDR3 sequence (DNA): TGCAGCGTTCGGAGGGGGACAGGGTGGAACGAGCAGTACTTC. The chain has TRBV29-1 and TRBJ2-5; 9 bases agree with TRBD1. Judging by the DNA end, TRBJ2-7 fits better; the J call may be wrong. Germline-derived CDR1 and CDR2 are SQVTM and ANQGSEA. The CDR3 is made up of 14 amino acids.

This chain uses TRBV7-2 with TRBJ1-4, with D unresolved. Between the trimmed V and J ends, which lost 3 bases and 8 bases, there was a span of 13 bases. From germline, CDR1 is SGHTA and CDR2 FQGNSA. The CDR3 length is 14 residues. CDR3 amino acids: CASSFGRSSEKLFF. The CDR3 region has the DNA TGTGCCAGCAGCTTTGGGAGGTCCTCCGAAAAACTGTTTTTT.

This clonotype showed up just once. The V call is TRBV20-1, the J call TRBJ2-5; the D gene is possibly TRBD2 (6 bases). The DNA end is more similar to TRBJ2-7, so the J call may be wrong. The CDR3 totals 14 residues. In germline, CDR1 is DFQATT, CDR2 SNEGSKA (reference sequence). The CDR3 is CSARGGVEGHEQYF. CDR3 sequence (DNA): TGCAGTGCTAGAGGCGGGGTAGAGGGGCACGAGCAGTACTTC.

This clonotype came up once. The chain links TRBV18 to TRBJ2-7; maybe TRBD2 (6 bases). Trimming stripped 2 bases from V and 7 bases from J, with 15 bases between. Per germline, CDR1 KGHSH and CDR2 LQKENI. This CDR3 has 14 amino acids. The CDR3 spells CASSPTEGSSEQYF. The CDR3 nucleotides read TGTGCCAGCTCACCAACGGAGGGGAGTTCGGAGCAGTACTTC. The full variable domain, in which reference TRBV18 and TRBJ2-7 provide the parts outside the CDR3, is NAGVMQNPRHLVRRRGQEARLRCSPMKGHSHVYWYRQLPEEGLKFMVYLQKENIIDESGMPKERFSAEFPKEGPSILRIQQVVRGDSAAYFCASSPTEGSSEQYFGPGTRLTVT.

This clonotype was seen a few times. The chain recombines TRBV7-8 with TRBJ2-1; 13 bases agree with TRBD2. The CDR3 extends over 16 amino acids. J was trimmed by 4 bases and V by 3 bases; bases with no gene match: 3. Germline loops: CDR1 SGHVS, CDR2 FQNEAQ. This CDR3 is CASSFTSGGGYNEQFF. Written as DNA, the CDR3 is TGTGCCAGCAGCTTTACTAGCGGGGGGGGATACAATGAGCAGTTCTTC.

The chain employs TRBV13 and TRBJ2-7, with D tentatively TRBD1 (6 bases). With 0 bases removed from V and 0 bases from J, the gap between germline ends came to 18 bases. The CDR3 runs 18 residues. CDR1 and CDR2 (germline): PRHDT, FYEKMQ (reference sequence). The CDR3 nucleotides read TGTGCCAGCAGCTTAGGTTTTAATAAACAGGGATTCTCCTACGAGCAGTACTTC. Translating gives CASSLGFNKQGFSYEQYF.